The 29 T cell receptor beta chains presented below share a single source sample, sequenced in a study of blood T cell repertoires in COVID-19. Profiling relied on immunoSEQ multiplex PCR, and the TCRdb table lists in-frame clones only, not all of them. The sample consists of some 27,000 clones, around 87% of them appearing once. Sequenced: peripheral blood. The source is a man between 50 and 59 years old with active COVID-19.

This chain connects TRBV10-1 to TRBJ2-3; the D gene is possibly TRBD1 (5 bases). Germline V gene data show CDR1 as WNHNN and CDR2 as SYGVQD (reference sequence). Trimming removed 5 bases at V and 0 bases at J, with 15 bases between. CDR3 length: 16 amino acids. CDR3 region: CASSRRRDSSTDTQYF. In DNA form, the CDR3 reads TGCGCCAGCAGTCGGCGAAGAGACAGTAGCACAGATACGCAGTATTTT.

The DNA for the CDR3 is TGTGCCAGCAGTTTAAGGTTGAGCGACGAGCAGTACGTC. Amino acids: CASSLRLSDEQYV. This chain uses TRBV12-3 or TRBV12-4 with TRBJ2-7; no clear D gene. V was trimmed by 2 bases and J by 5 bases, leaving 10 bases between them. This CDR3 comprises 13 residues.

The genes are TRBV10-2 and TRBJ1-5; D not certain. Germline V gene lookup returns CDR1 WSHSY and CDR2 SAAADI. V dropped 2 bases and J dropped 2 bases, with 16 bases sitting between them. The CDR3 contains 17 residues. The CDR3 DNA sequence: TGCGCCAGCAGTGAGGAAGTTGAGGTTTTCGGCAATCAGCCCCAGCATTTT. Translating gives CASSEEVEVFGNQPQHF.

V is TRBV11-3 and J is TRBJ2-3, with D maybe TRBD2 (5 bases). CDR3 size: 16 residues. From germline, CDR1 is SGHNT and CDR2 YENEEA. V lost 5 bases, J lost 3 bases, and 18 bases lay in between. CDR3 bases: TGTGCCAGCAGCCCCCGACTCCTAGCTCTAACAGATACGCAGTATTTT. Protein: CASSPRLLALTDTQYF.

The chain recombines TRBV28 with TRBJ2-5, with D maybe TRBD1 (6 bases). The CDR3 is made up of 15 amino acids. The ends were cut back, 2 bases at V and 5 bases at J, with 15 bases in the middle. The germline V gene has CDR1 MDHEN and CDR2 SYDVKM. CDR3 nucleotides: TGTGCCAGCAGTTTACACCAGGGGTTTCAGGAGACCCAGTACTTC. It encodes CASSLHQGFQETQYF.

The rearrangement uses TRBV11-3 and TRBJ1-6; D unresolved. Germline V gene sequence: CDR1 SGHNT, CDR2 YENEEA. With 2 bases removed from V and 10 bases from J, the gap between germline ends came to 12 bases. The CDR3 is 14 residues long. CDR3 protein: CASSLNPTSSPLHF. As DNA, the CDR3 is TGTGCCAGCAGCTTAAACCCGACATCGTCACCCCTCCACTTT.

The V gene is TRBV15, the J gene TRBJ1-2; a possible D gene is TRBD1 (6 bases). Per the germline V gene, CDR1 is LNHNV and CDR2 is YYDKDF (reference sequence). The CDR3 sequence is 12 residues long. V lost 3 bases, J lost 4 bases, and 6 bases lay in between. The CDR3 here is CATSRDSYGYTF. The CDR3 DNA is TGTGCCACCAGCAGGGACAGCTATGGCTACACCTTC.

The CDR3 DNA sequence: TGTGCCAGCAGTGAAGGGACAGCCCGAAATCAGCCCCAGCATTTT. Protein sequence: CASSEGTARNQPQHF. The chain recombines TRBV25-1 with TRBJ1-5, with 7 positions matching TRBD1. The V and J ends lost 2 bases and 4 bases, in that order; junction bases with no gene match: 5. This CDR3 region has 15 residues. CDR1 and CDR2 (germline): MGHDK, SYGVNS.

The chain combines TRBV6-5 with TRBJ2-5; 8 bases are shared with TRBD1. This CDR3 contains 14 residues. Germline values: CDR1 MNHEY, CDR2 SVGAGI. J was trimmed by 1 base and V by 6 bases; bases with no gene match: 4. CDR3 nucleotide sequence: TGTGCCAGCAGAGAGGGACAGGTCCAAGAGACCCAGTACTTC. Its translation is CASREGQVQETQYF.

The chain combines TRBV20-1 with TRBJ1-5; D remains unclear. V was trimmed by 3 bases and J by 4 bases, leaving 4 bases between them. Germline V lookup: CDR1 DFQATT, CDR2 SNEGSKA (reference sequence). This CDR3 comprises 11 residues. In DNA form, the CDR3 reads TGCAGTGCTAGCCGGAATCAGCCCCAGCATTTT. Amino acid sequence: CSASRNQPQHF.

The chain combines TRBV24-1 with TRBJ1-2, with D possibly being TRBD1 (5 bases). This CDR3 contains 13 residues. Germline V CDR1 and CDR2: KGHDR, SFDVKD. With 9 bases removed from V and 1 base from J, the gap between germline ends came to 11 bases. CDR3 DNA: TGTGCCACCTACGACAGTTTTAACTATGGCTACACCTTC. This translates into CATYDSFNYGYTF.

This sequence joins TRBV6-5 and TRBJ2-6; 8 nucleotides align to TRBD1. The CDR3 extends over 15 amino acids. V lost 6 bases and J lost 0; bases outside the gene matches: 1. Germline V CDR1 and CDR2: MNHEY, SVGAGI. CDR3 protein: CASRTGGSGANVLTF. The CDR3 DNA reads as TGTGCCAGCAGAACAGGGGGCTCTGGGGCCAACGTCCTGACTTTC.

V gene TRBV12-5 combines with J gene TRBJ1-5; D unresolved. Germline V gene sequence: CDR1 LGHNT, CDR2 FRNRAP. This CDR3 has 14 amino acids. Trimming took 4 bases from V and 3 from J, leaving 10 bases between them. CDR3 sequence reads: CASGSNLFNQPQHF. The CDR3 DNA sequence: TGTGCTAGTGGTTCGAACTTGTTCAATCAGCCCCAGCATTTT. Using reference TRBV12-5 and TRBJ1-5 for the parts outside the CDR3, the full variable domain is DARVTQTPRHKVTEMGQEVTMRCQPILGHNTVFWYRQTMMQGLELLAYFRNRAPLDDSGMPKDRFSAEMPDATLATLKIQPSEPRDSAVYFCASGSNLFNQPQHFGDGTRLSIL.

The genes are TRBV10-3 and TRBJ2-7; 7 bases match TRBD1. Germline CDR1 ENHRY, CDR2 SYGVKD. The CDR3 has 15 amino acids. V dropped 0 bases and J dropped 0; count of bases not matched to a gene: 2. The CDR3: CAISESGQYSYEQYF. The CDR3 region has the DNA TGTGCCATCAGTGAGTCGGGACAGTACTCCTACGAGCAGTACTTC.

The chain combines TRBV12-2 with TRBJ1-5; TRBD1 is taken as the D call from the table, unchecked against the DNA. TRBV12-2 is a documented pseudogene. The CDR3 has 18 residues. For the CDR3, the DNA is TGTGCAAGTCGCTTACGCTGGGACAGGGGCCCTGACAATCAGCCCCAGCATTTT. Translating it yields CASRLRWDRGPDNQPQHF.

This chain uses TRBV10-2 with TRBJ2-5, with D tentatively TRBD2 (6 bases). Trimming removed 4 bases from V and 3 bases from J, with 12 bases in between. CDR3 length equals 14 residues. CDR1 is WSHSY, CDR2 SAAADI, per germline. The CDR3: CASSGGGNKETQYF. For the CDR3, the DNA is TGCGCCAGCAGTGGGGGAGGAAATAAAGAGACCCAGTACTTC.

The CDR3 DNA is TGTGCCAGTAGTCCTCGCGGAGCGGTTATAAACAATGAGCAGTTCTTC. Translation gives CASSPRGAVINNEQFF. This rearrangement joins TRBV19 to TRBJ2-1, with D perhaps matching TRBD2 (5 bases). CDR1 LNHDA and CDR2 SQIVND come from the germline V gene (reference sequence). The ends were cut back, 5 bases at V and 5 bases at J, with 19 bases in the middle. The CDR3 is made up of 16 amino acids.

This rearrangement joins TRBV6-5 to TRBJ2-5, with 10 positions matching TRBD2. Germline lookup yields CDR1 MNHEY and CDR2 SVGAGI. V was clipped by 6 bases and J by 5 bases; unmatched bases: 9. CDR3 size: 15 residues. The CDR3 DNA reads as TGTGCCAGCAGCTGGGGACTAGCGAGAGGGGAGACCCAGTACTTC. This gives the protein CASSWGLARGETQYF.

This chain uses TRBV6-6 with TRBJ2-7; D is possibly TRBD1 (6 bases). CDR3 length equals 12 residues. V lost 5 bases and J 4 bases, leaving 9 bases between the germline ends. The germline gives CDR1 MNHNY, CDR2 SVGAGI (reference sequence). In nucleotides, the CDR3 is TGTGCCAGCAGTCAACAGGGATACGAGCAGTACTTC. Amino acids: CASSQQGYEQYF.

This clone was counted between two and nine times. The chain recombines TRBV6-6 with TRBJ1-5, with a tentative D call TRBD1 (5 bases). V lost 5 bases and J 6 bases, leaving 14 bases between the germline ends. Germline CDR1 reads MNHNY; CDR2 reads SVGAGI (reference sequence). CDR3 length: 14 amino acids. CDR3 sequence: CASSTPQGGQPQHF. The CDR3 bases are TGTGCCAGCAGTACACCCCAGGGAGGTCAGCCCCAGCATTTT.

The V and J genes are TRBV28 and TRBJ1-6; D is uncertain. Trimming removed 8 bases from V and 7 bases from J, with 15 bases in between. CDR1 MDHEN and CDR2 SYDVKM come from the germline V gene. The CDR3 sequence is 14 residues long. Here the CDR3 DNA reads TGTGCCAGCCTCATGCGCGGAGGCAATTCACCCCTCCACTTT. Its protein is CASLMRGGNSPLHF.

This rearrangement joins TRBV27 to TRBJ2-1; D is unclear. CDR3 size: 14 residues. V was shortened by 6 bases and J by 3 bases, with 12 bases between the two germline ends. Germline lookup yields CDR1 MNHEY and CDR2 SMNVEV (reference sequence). The CDR3: CASRGWAYYNEQFF. CDR3 nucleotides: TGTGCCAGCAGGGGCTGGGCCTACTACAATGAGCAGTTCTTC.

The rearrangement joins TRBV13 to TRBJ2-1; 9 nucleotides agree with TRBD2. Germline-derived CDR1 and CDR2 are PRHDT and FYEKMQ (reference sequence). V lost 3 bases, J lost 0 bases, and 3 bases stayed unmatched. The CDR3 is made up of 16 amino acids. The DNA for the CDR3 is TGTGCCAGCAGCTTTGGTAGCGGGAGCTCCTACAATGAGCAGTTCTTC. Its translation is CASSFGSGSSYNEQFF.

This sequence joins TRBV6-2 or TRBV6-3 and TRBJ1-2; D possibly corresponds to TRBD1 (5 bases). Per the germline V gene, CDR1 is MNHEY and CDR2 is SVGEGT. Trimming stripped 6 bases from V and 6 bases from J, with 14 bases between. The CDR3 totals 13 residues. The CDR3, as DNA: TGTGCCAGCAGCTCACAGGCGGTCAATGGCTACACCTTC. Protein product: CASSSQAVNGYTF.

This chain links TRBV5-5 with TRBJ2-7, with 12 bases fitting TRBD1. This CDR3 comprises 15 residues. V lost 3 bases to trimming and J lost 5 bases; unmatched junction nucleotides: 6. Germline loops: CDR1 SGHKS, CDR2 YYEKEE (reference sequence). CDR3: CASSSLGTGGDEQYF. CDR3 coding DNA: TGTGCCAGCAGCTCTCTCGGGACAGGGGGCGACGAGCAGTACTTC. Complete variable domain (other parts from reference TRBV5-5 and TRBJ2-7): DAGVTQSPTHLIKTRGQQVTLRCSPISGHKSVSWYQQVLGQGPQFIFQYYEKEERGRGNFPDRFSARQFPNYSSELNVNALLLGDSALYLCASSSLGTGGDEQYFGPGTRLTVT.

V and J are TRBV30 and TRBJ1-2, with 9 bases aligning to TRBD1. Germline V CDR1 and CDR2: GTSNPN, SVGIG (reference sequence). V dropped 1 base and J dropped 8; count of bases not matched to a gene: 11. The CDR3 covers 15 residues. CDR3 protein: CAWSGQDRGLGGYTF. CDR3 nucleotides: TGTGCCTGGAGTGGACAGGACAGGGGTTTGGGCGGCTACACCTTC.

V and J are TRBV24-1 and TRBJ2-3; 7 nucleotides line up with TRBD2. With V trimmed by 5 bases and J by 8 bases, 12 bases remained unmatched. The CDR3 sequence is 15 residues long. Germline V gene data show CDR1 as KGHDR and CDR2 as SFDVKD. CDR3 protein: CATSGLAARSSTQYF. The CDR3 DNA reads TGTGCCACCAGTGGTCTAGCGGCCCGAAGCAGTACGCAGTATTTT.

V gene TRBV6-4 combines with J gene TRBJ2-1, with 12 bases that match TRBD2. With 3 bases clipped from V and 10 bases from J, the junction kept 7 bases outside the gene matches. This CDR3 comprises 15 residues. CDR1 and CDR2 (germline): MRHNA, SNTAGT. The CDR3 nucleotides are TGTGCCAGCAGTGAAGGACTAGCGGGATCTTGGGAGCAGTTCTTC. Translating gives CASSEGLAGSWEQFF.

The rearrangement uses TRBV5-1 and TRBJ2-6, with 11 bases fitting TRBD2. The V gene's germline CDR1 is SGHRS and CDR2 YFSETQ. V lost 4 bases and J lost 2; bases outside the gene matches: 5. The CDR3 has 17 amino acids. The CDR3 region is CASSELAGVTGANVLTF. DNA of the CDR3: TGCGCCAGCAGCGAACTAGCGGGGGTAACTGGGGCCAACGTCCTGACTTTC.